What follows are 8 T cell receptor beta chains derived from one specimen sequenced in a study of cytomegalovirus exposure and HLA in healthy donors. Primers included in the PCR were 60 Vbeta and 13 Jbeta primers. TCRdb keeps only in-frame clones here, not all; method: immunoSEQ multiplex PCR. The sample carries 150,000 or so clones, roughly 77% recorded once. The sample taken for sequencing was PBMCs. The receptor source for this set is a man aged 25-45 years in good health and CMV-seropositive.

In the case of this clone: A junction end diverges from the germline sequence, so it may reflect a read error. Other nucleotide sequences in the sample specify the same CDR3. The chain is built from TRBV5-6 and TRBJ2-7; TRBD1 matches at 8 bases. Germline V gene lookup returns CDR1 SGHDT and CDR2 YYEEEE. The CDR3 length is 13 residues. CDR3 nucleotides: TGTGCTAGCAGCTCACAGGGGGCCTACGAGCAGTACTTC. Its translation is CASSSQGAYEQYF.

This chain uses TRBV11-2 with TRBJ2-7; TRBD1 aligns across 7 bases. The CDR3 is made up of 16 amino acids. The germline gives CDR1 SGHAT, CDR2 FQNNGV. J gave up 2 bases and V 5 bases, and 12 bases lay outside the gene matches. CDR3 in DNA: TGTGCCAGCAGCAGCCTCGACAGGGCTCTTACCTACGAGCAGTACTTC. This gives the protein CASSSLDRALTYEQYF. The full variable domain, rest sourced from reference TRBV11-2 and TRBJ2-7, is EAGVAQSPRYKIIEKRQSVAFWCNPISGHATLYWYQQILGQGPKLLIQFQNNGVVDDSQLPKDRFSAERLKGVDSTLKIQPAKLEDSAVYLCASSSLDRALTYEQYFGPGTRLTVT.

The J gene is TRBJ2-3, the V gene TRBV30; TRBD1 aligns across 7 bases. The ends lost 2 bases at V and 3 bases at J; junction bases unmatched: 2. Germline-derived CDR1 and CDR2 are GTSNPN and SVGIG (reference sequence). The CDR3 is 13 residues long. DNA of the CDR3: TGTGCCTGGAGTAGGGGGCAGACAGATACGCAGTATTTT. The encoded protein is CAWSRGQTDTQYF.

V and J are TRBV4-3 and TRBJ2-3, with 13 bases identical to TRBD2. Germline-derived CDR1 and CDR2 are LGHNA and YSLEER. J was trimmed by 6 bases and V by 2 bases; bases with no gene match: 17. CDR3 size: 20 residues. CDR3 amino acids: CASSQPTSGGWSLPDDTQYF. The CDR3 nucleotides read TGCGCCAGCAGCCAACCGACTAGCGGGGGGTGGTCCCTCCCGGATGATACGCAGTATTTT.

There are a few counts of this clone. The chain combines TRBV7-3 with TRBJ2-3; 10 bases are a match to TRBD1. The CDR3 covers 15 residues. The germline V gene encodes CDR1 SGHTA and CDR2 FQGTGA. Germline trimming cut 5 bases from V and 6 bases from J; bases unmatched to any gene: 8. The CDR3 sequence: CASSTRQGAGDTQYF. The CDR3 DNA reads TGTGCCAGCAGCACGAGACAGGGGGCGGGGGATACGCAGTATTTT.

The V gene is TRBV6-5, the J gene TRBJ1-3; D is unclear. This CDR3 region has 15 residues. V was shortened by 6 bases and J by 3 bases, with 15 bases between the two germline ends. The V gene's germline CDR1 is MNHEY and CDR2 SVGAGI. The CDR3 DNA reads as TGTGCCAGCAGAGGACCCGGGGAAAGTGGAAACACCATATATTTT. Residues: CASRGPGESGNTIYF.

A note on this clone: Other nucleotide sequences from this sample produce the same CDR3. This rearrangement joins TRBV19 to TRBJ1-5, with 7 bases matching TRBD1. The V segment lost 7 bases and the J segment 7 bases; nucleotides outside the gene matches: 7. CDR3 length equals 13 residues. CDR1 and CDR2 from the germline V gene are LNHDA and SQIVND (reference sequence). CDR3 coding DNA: TGTGCCAGTACCGACAGGGCTGGGCAGCCCCAGCATTTT. Encoded protein: CASTDRAGQPQHF.

On this clone: Other DNA sequences within the sample encode an identical CDR3. The gene calls are TRBV20-1 and TRBJ2-5; D gene unclear. The CDR3 length is 10 residues. Trimming pared 3 bases from V and 5 bases from J, leaving 4 bases between. The germline gives CDR1 DFQATT, CDR2 SNEGSKA (reference sequence). The CDR3 region has the DNA TGCAGTGCTAGGAGGGAGACCCAGTACTTC. It is translated as CSARRETQYF.